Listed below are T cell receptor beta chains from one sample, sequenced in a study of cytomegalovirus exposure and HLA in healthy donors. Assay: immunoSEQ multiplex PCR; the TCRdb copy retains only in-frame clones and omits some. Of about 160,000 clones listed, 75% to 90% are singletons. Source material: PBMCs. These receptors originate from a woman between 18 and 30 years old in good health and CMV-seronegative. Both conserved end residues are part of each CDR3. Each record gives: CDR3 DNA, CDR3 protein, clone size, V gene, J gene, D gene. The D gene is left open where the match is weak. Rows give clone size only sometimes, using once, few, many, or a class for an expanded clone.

CDR3nt: TGCGCCAGCAGCCCGGGGAGACAGGGGATGGGCTACACCTTC
CDR3aa: CASSPGRQGMGYTF
abundance: -
v_gene: TRBV4-3
j_gene: TRBJ1-2
d_gene: TRBD1

CDR3nt: TGTGCCAGCAGTTCCTACTCACAGGGGGGGTACACTGAAGCTTTCTTT
CDR3aa: CASSSYSQGGYTEAFF
abundance: -
v_gene: TRBV27
j_gene: TRBJ1-1
d_gene: TRBD1

CDR3nt: TGTGCCAGCAGCCGTGTGGGACAGCACTACGAGCAGTACTTC
CDR3aa: CASSRVGQHYEQYF
abundance: once
v_gene: TRBV7-8
j_gene: TRBJ2-7
d_gene: TRBD1

CDR3nt: TGTGCCAGCAGCCATGGGGACACAGGGGAAGAAGCTTTCTTT
CDR3aa: CASSHGDTGEEAFF
abundance: -
v_gene: TRBV4-2
j_gene: TRBJ1-1
d_gene: TRBD1

CDR3nt: TGTGCCAGCAGTCCCCGTCAGTACCCCTCCTACAATGAGCAGTTCTTC
CDR3aa: CASSPRQYPSYNEQFF
abundance: -
v_gene: TRBV27
j_gene: TRBJ2-1
d_gene: -

CDR3nt: TGTGCCAGCAGTCGAATTAGCGGGAAAGATACGCAGTATTTT
CDR3aa: CASSRISGKDTQYF
abundance: -
v_gene: TRBV2
j_gene: TRBJ2-3
d_gene: TRBD2

CDR3nt: TGTGCCAGTAGTAGCAGGGGGCATGGGGACTATGGCTACACCTTC
CDR3aa: CASSSRGHGDYGYTF
abundance: -
v_gene: TRBV19
j_gene: TRBJ1-2
d_gene: TRBD1

CDR3nt: TGTGCCAGCAGCCGGCGGGGGGATCGGAGCTCCTACAATGAGCAGTTCTTC
CDR3aa: CASSRRGDRSSYNEQFF
abundance: -
v_gene: TRBV7-8
j_gene: TRBJ2-1
d_gene: TRBD2

CDR3nt: TGTGCCAGCAGTCTGAGCGGGGGCCCTCAAGAGACCCAGTACTTC
CDR3aa: CASSLSGGPQETQYF
abundance: once
v_gene: TRBV4-2
j_gene: TRBJ2-5
d_gene: TRBD2

CDR3nt: TGTGCCAGCAGTCAAACAGCCTCTGGAAACACCATATATTTT
CDR3aa: CASSQTASGNTIYF
abundance: -
v_gene: TRBV6-6
j_gene: TRBJ1-3
d_gene: -

CDR3nt: TGTGCCACCAGCAGAGATTGGTATCGCGGGTACAATGAGCAGTTCTTC
CDR3aa: CATSRDWYRGYNEQFF
abundance: -
v_gene: TRBV15
j_gene: TRBJ2-1
d_gene: -

CDR3nt: TGTGCCAGCAGCATCCACGACAGCACTGAAGCTTTCTTT
CDR3aa: CASSIHDSTEAFF
abundance: -
v_gene: TRBV9
j_gene: TRBJ1-1
d_gene: -

CDR3nt: TGTGCCAGCAGTGAAGTTGGCAGGGGCCTGACTGAAGCTTTCTTT
CDR3aa: CASSEVGRGLTEAFF
abundance: -
v_gene: TRBV6-1
j_gene: TRBJ1-1
d_gene: -

CDR3nt: TGTGCCAGCAGCTTAGCGGAAGTGGGAGGGCAAGGTGAGCAGTTCTTC
CDR3aa: CASSLAEVGGQGEQFF
abundance: -
v_gene: TRBV7-8
j_gene: TRBJ2-1
d_gene: TRBD2

CDR3nt: TGCAGCTATAGACAGTTTCCCACCGGGGAGCTGTTTTTT
CDR3aa: CSYRQFPTGELFF
abundance: -
v_gene: TRBV29-1
j_gene: TRBJ2-2
d_gene: -

CDR3nt: TGTGCCAGCAGCCCCACGGACAGGGTTTGGAGGGAAAAACTGTTTTTT
CDR3aa: CASSPTDRVWREKLFF
abundance: -
v_gene: TRBV7-2
j_gene: TRBJ1-4
d_gene: TRBD1

CDR3nt: TGTGCCAGCTCACCACCCGCCGGAGCCTACGAGCAGTACTTC
CDR3aa: CASSPPAGAYEQYF
abundance: -
v_gene: TRBV18
j_gene: TRBJ2-7
d_gene: -

CDR3nt: TGCAGCGTTTTTCAGGGAGGAACTGAAGCTTTCTTT
CDR3aa: CSVFQGGTEAFF
abundance: -
v_gene: TRBV29-1
j_gene: TRBJ1-1
d_gene: -

CDR3nt: TGTGCCAGCAGCGTTGGGACTAGCGGAAACACCGGGGAGCTGTTTTTT
CDR3aa: CASSVGTSGNTGELFF
abundance: -
v_gene: TRBV5-8
j_gene: TRBJ2-2
d_gene: TRBD2

CDR3nt: TGCGCCAGCAGCCAAGAGGGGCTAGCGGGGGCCTACGAGCAGTACTTC
CDR3aa: CASSQEGLAGAYEQYF
abundance: -
v_gene: TRBV4-1
j_gene: TRBJ2-7
d_gene: TRBD2